The T cell receptor beta chain under discussion was sequenced for a study of T cells in narcolepsy. Background on the study: Donors had narcolepsy type 1 or type 2, or were healthy controls. Study-wide findings and caveats: Autoreactive clone sequences were missing from some blood memory CD4+ repertoires. Blood of same and different patients, but not healthy controls, reportedly held recurring autoreactive clonotypes. Autoreactive HCRT-specific and TRIB2-specific clonotypes were marked in same-patient CSF-versus-blood CD4+ comparisons.

Germline CDR1 and CDR2: SGHNT and YYREEE (reference sequence). The CDR3 runs 15 residues. Trimming removed 0 bases from V and 0 bases from J, with 9 bases in between. Sequenced by immunoSEQ multiplex PCR; TCRdb stores in-frame clones only, minus some. This sample carries about 32,000 clones, 75% to 90% of them seen once, and the ten largest clones take roughly 0.89%. A word on this clone: The antigen remains undetermined.

Sequenced sample: CD45RA- memory CD4+ T cells from PBMCs. This receptor was taken from a human donor with narcolepsy. The chain has TRBV5-4 and TRBJ1-2; the D gene is possibly TRBD1 (5 bases). CDR3 DNA sequence: TGTGCCAGCAGCTTGGAGGGGACGACTAACTATGGCTACACCTTC. Residues: CASSLEGTTNYGYTF.